Sequencing of this TCR beta chain was carried out in a study of T-cell reconstitution after alpha-beta-depleted transplantation in children. This clonotype has at least ten counts. The CDR3 totals 14 residues. Germline CDR1 is SGHVS and CDR2 is FQNEAQ. V was cut by 4 bases and J by 8 bases, with 15 bases left in between. Using unique molecular identifiers, the investigators prepared the TCRbeta library. TCRdb re-analysed the PCR reads in MiXCR, keeping a single row per CDR3 protein. This table has some 490,000 distinct CDR3 sequences, about 12% appearing once. The origin of this receptor is a human donor who donated a stem cell graft to a child with combined immunodeficiency. This sequence joins TRBV7-8 and TRBJ2-1, with TRBD2 as a possible D gene (6 bases). The source material was PBMCs from the stem cell graft donor, sampled from the stem cell graft. The CDR3 coding sequence is TGTGCCAGCAGCTCGCAGCGGGCCTCGTATGAGCAGTTCTTC. Its protein is CASSSQRASYEQFF.